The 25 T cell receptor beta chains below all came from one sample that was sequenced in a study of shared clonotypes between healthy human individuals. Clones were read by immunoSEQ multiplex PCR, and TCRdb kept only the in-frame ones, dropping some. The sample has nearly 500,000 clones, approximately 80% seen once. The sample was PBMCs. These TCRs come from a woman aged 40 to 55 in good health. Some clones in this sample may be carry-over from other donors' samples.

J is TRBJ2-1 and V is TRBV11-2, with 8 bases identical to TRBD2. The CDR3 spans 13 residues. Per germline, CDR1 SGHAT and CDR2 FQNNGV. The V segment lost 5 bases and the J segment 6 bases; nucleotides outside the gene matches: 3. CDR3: CASSEGLVNEQFF. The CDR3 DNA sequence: TGTGCCAGCAGCGAGGGACTAGTCAATGAGCAGTTCTTC.

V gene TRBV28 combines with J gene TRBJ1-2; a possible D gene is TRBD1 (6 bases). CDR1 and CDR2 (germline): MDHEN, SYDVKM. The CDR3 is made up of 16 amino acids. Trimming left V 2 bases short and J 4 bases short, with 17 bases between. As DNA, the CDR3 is TGTGCCAGCAGTTTACAAGCGGCAGGGGTCATCTATGGCTACACCTTC. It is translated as CASSLQAAGVIYGYTF.

As DNA, the CDR3 is TGTGCCAGCAGCTTAGGAACGACAGGGATCGAGACCCAGTACTTC. It specifies CASSLGTTGIETQYF. V and J are TRBV7-6 and TRBJ2-5; 7 bases map to TRBD1. Per the germline V gene, CDR1 is SGHVS and CDR2 is FNYEAQ. J was trimmed by 5 bases and V by 1 base; bases with no gene match: 7. The CDR3 length is 15 residues. Based on the CDR3 plus reference TRBV7-6 and TRBJ2-5, the full variable domain is GAGVSQSPRYKVTKRGQDVALRCDPISGHVSLYWYRQALGQGPEFLTYFNYEAQQDKSGLPNDRFSAERPEGSISTLTIQRTEQRDSAMYRCASSLGTTGIETQYFGPGTRLLVL.

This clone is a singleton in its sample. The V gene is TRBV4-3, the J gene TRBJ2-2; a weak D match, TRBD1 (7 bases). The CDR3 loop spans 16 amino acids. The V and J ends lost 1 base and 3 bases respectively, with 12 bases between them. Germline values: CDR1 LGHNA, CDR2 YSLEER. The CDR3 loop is CASSQAARGDTGELFF. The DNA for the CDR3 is TGCGCCAGCAGCCAAGCAGCCAGGGGGGACACCGGGGAGCTGTTTTTT.

The CDR3 reads CASREDRGFDGYTF. CDR3 nucleotide sequence: TGTGCCAGCAGGGAAGACAGGGGGTTCGATGGCTACACCTTC. V is TRBV28 and J is TRBJ1-2, with TRBD1 matching 9 bases. CDR1 is MDHEN, CDR2 SYDVKM, per germline. CDR3 size: 14 residues. With 6 bases clipped from V and 6 bases from J, the junction kept 8 bases outside the gene matches.

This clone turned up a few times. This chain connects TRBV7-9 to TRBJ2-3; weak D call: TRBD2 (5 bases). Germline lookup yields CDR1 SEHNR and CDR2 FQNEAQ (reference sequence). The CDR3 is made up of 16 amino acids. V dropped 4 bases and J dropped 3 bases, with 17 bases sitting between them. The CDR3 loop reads CASSWATGSPTDTQYF. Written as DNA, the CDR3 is TGTGCCAGCAGCTGGGCGACGGGGAGCCCTACAGATACGCAGTATTTT.

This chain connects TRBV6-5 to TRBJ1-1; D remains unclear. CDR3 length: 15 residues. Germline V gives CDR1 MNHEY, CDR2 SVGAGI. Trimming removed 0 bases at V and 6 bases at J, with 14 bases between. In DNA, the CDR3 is TGTGCCAGCAGTTACTCGCGGTGGGGTAACGCTGAAGCTTTCTTT. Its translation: CASSYSRWGNAEAFF.

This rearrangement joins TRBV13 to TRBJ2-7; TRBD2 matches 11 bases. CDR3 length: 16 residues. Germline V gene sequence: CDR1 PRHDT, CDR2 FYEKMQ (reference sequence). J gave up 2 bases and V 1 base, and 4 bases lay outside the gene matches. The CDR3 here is CASSLAPGLAAYEQYF. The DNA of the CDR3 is TGTGCCAGCAGCTTAGCCCCGGGACTAGCGGCCTACGAGCAGTACTTC.

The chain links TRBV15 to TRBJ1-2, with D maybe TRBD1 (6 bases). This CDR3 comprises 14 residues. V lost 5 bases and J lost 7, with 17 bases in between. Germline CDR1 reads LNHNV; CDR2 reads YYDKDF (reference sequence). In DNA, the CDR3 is TGTGCCACCAGCTATCAGGGGCGCGCAGGTGGCTACACCTTC. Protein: CATSYQGRAGGYTF. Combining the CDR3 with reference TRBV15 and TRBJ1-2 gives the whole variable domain DAMVIQNPRYQVTQFGKPVTLSCSQTLNHNVMYWYQQKSSQAPKLLFHYYDKDFNNEADTPDNFQSRRPNTSFCFLDIRSPGLGDTAMYLCATSYQGRAGGYTFGSGTRLTVV.

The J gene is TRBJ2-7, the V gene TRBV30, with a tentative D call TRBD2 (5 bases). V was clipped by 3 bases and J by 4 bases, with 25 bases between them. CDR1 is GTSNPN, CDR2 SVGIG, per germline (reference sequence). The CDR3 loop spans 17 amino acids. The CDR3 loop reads CAWSPVTRELGFYEQYF. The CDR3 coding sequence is TGTGCCTGGAGCCCAGTCACTAGGGAACTGGGTTTTTACGAGCAGTACTTC. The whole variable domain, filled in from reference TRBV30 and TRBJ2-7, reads SQTIHQWPATLVQPVGSPLSLECTVEGTSNPNLYWYRQAAGRGLQLLFYSVGIGQISSEVPQNLSASRPQDRQFILSSKKLLLSDSGFYLCAWSPVTRELGFYEQYFGPGTRLTVT.

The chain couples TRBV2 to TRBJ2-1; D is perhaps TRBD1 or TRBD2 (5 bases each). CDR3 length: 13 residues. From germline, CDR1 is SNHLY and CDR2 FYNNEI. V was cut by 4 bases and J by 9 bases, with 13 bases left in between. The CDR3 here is CASSVVGASEQFF. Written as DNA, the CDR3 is TGTGCCAGCAGTGTTGTCGGGGCTAGTGAGCAGTTCTTC.

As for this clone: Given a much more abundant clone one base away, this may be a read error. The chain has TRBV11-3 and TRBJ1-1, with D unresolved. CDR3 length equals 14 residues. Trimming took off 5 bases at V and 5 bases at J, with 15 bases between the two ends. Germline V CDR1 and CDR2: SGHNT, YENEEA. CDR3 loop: CASSHRRSRTEAFF. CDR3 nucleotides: TGTGCCAGCAGCCACAGACGGTCGAGAACTGAAGCTTTCTTT.

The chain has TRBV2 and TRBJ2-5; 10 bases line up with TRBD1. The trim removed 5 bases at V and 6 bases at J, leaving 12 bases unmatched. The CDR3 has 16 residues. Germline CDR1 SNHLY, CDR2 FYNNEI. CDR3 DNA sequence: TGTGCCAGCAGTCAACGCCCGGGACAGGGGCGGAAGACCCAGTACTTC. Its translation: CASSQRPGQGRKTQYF.

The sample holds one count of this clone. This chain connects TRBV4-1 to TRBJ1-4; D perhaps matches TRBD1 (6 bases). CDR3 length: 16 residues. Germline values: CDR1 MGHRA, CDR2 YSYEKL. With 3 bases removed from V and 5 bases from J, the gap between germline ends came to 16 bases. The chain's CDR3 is CASSHPRTDLNEKLFF. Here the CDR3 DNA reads TGCGCCAGCAGCCACCCCCGGACAGACTTAAATGAAAAACTGTTTTTT.

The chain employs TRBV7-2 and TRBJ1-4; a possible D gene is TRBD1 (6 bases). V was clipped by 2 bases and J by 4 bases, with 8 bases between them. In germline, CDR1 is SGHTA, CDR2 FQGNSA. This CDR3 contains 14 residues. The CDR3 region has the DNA TGTGCCAGCAGCTTACTAGGGGGTAATGAAAAACTGTTTTTT. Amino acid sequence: CASSLLGGNEKLFF.

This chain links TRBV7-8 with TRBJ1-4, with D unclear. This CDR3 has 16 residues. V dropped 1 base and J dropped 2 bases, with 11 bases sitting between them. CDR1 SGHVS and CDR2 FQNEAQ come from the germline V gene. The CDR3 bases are TGTGCCAGCAGCTTAGGAAGGTGGGGTACTAATGAAAAACTGTTTTTT. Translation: CASSLGRWGTNEKLFF.

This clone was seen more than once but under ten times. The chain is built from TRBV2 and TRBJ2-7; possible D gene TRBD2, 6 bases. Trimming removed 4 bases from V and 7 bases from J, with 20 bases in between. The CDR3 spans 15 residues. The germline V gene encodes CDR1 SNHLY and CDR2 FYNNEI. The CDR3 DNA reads TGTGCCAGCAGTGTGGCTAGCGAGGGTGTTGGGGAGCAGTACTTC. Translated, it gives CASSVASEGVGEQYF.

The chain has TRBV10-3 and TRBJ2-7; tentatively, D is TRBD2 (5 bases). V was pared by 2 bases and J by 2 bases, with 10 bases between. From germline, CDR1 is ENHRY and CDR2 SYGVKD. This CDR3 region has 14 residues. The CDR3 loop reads CAISEGPTTYEQYF. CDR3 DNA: TGTGCCATCAGTGAGGGACCGACTACCTACGAGCAGTACTTC.

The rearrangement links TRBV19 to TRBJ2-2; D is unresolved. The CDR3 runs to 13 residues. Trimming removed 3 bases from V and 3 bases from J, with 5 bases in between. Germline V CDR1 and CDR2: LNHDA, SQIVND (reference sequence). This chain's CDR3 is CASSIPYTGELFF. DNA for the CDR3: TGTGCCAGTAGTATTCCTTACACCGGGGAGCTGTTTTTT.

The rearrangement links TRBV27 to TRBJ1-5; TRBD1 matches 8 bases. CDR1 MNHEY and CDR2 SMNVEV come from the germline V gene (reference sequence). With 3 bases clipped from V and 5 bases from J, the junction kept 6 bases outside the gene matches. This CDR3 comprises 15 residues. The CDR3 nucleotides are TGTGCCAGCAGTTTGGACAGGGCGGGGGATCAGCCCCAGCATTTT. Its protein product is CASSLDRAGDQPQHF.

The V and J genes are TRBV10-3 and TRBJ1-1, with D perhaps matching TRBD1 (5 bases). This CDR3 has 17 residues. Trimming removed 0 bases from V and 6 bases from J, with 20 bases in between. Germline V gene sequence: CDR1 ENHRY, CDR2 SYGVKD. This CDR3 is CAISESSHGRGGAEAFF. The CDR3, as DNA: TGTGCCATCAGTGAGTCTTCCCATGGCCGGGGGGGTGCTGAAGCTTTCTTT.

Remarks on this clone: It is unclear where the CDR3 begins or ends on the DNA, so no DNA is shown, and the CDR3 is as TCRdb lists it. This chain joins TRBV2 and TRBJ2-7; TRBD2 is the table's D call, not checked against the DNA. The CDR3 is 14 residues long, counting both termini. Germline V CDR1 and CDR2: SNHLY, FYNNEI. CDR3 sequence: CASIHFGREKTQYF.

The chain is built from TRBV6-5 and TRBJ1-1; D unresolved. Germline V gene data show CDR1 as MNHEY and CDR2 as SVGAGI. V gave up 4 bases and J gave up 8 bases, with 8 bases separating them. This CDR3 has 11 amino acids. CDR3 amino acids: CASSSPREAFF. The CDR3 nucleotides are TGTGCCAGCAGTTCCCCGAGAGAAGCTTTCTTT.

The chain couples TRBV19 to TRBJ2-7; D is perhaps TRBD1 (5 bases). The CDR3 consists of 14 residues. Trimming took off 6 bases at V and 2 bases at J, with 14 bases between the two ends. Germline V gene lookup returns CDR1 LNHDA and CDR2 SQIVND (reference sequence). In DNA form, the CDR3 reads TGTGCCAGTAGGGTGACAGAAGGAGCCTACGAGCAGTACTTC. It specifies CASRVTEGAYEQYF.

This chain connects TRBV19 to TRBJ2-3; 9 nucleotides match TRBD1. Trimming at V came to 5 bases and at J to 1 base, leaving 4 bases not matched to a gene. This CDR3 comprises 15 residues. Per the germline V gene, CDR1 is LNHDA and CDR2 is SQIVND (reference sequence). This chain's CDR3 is CASSSRTGGTDTQYF. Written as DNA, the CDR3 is TGTGCCAGTAGTTCCCGGACAGGGGGCACAGATACGCAGTATTTT.